The text below deals with one T cell receptor beta chain. Germline CDR1 reads SGHDN; CDR2 reads FVKESK. The CDR3 sequence is 17 residues long. V shed 0 bases and J 8 bases; nucleotides not matched to a gene: 12. The sample belongs to a study of blood T cell repertoires in COVID-19. The overall study: Whether acute or convalescent, the COVID-19 samples came from the United States, Italy and Spain. T cells, B-cell-depleted T cells, or PBMCs supplied cDNA or gDNA.

Per the original methods: Nucleated cell counts were estimated from reference gene primer amplification. The method was immunoSEQ multiplex PCR; TCRdb's version includes in-frame clones alone and lacks a portion of them. V and J calls and clone size are copied from that table; D and trimming were computed from the DNA. The sample has just over 200,000 clones, 80% to 90% seen once. This receptor was identified in an older man with acute or convalescent COVID-19. Specimen: peripheral blood. The chain recombines TRBV14 with TRBJ2-1, with 8 bases identical to TRBD2. The CDR3 here is CASSQEARAGARHEQFF. In nucleotides, the CDR3 is TGTGCCAGCAGCCAAGAAGCAAGAGCGGGAGCCCGACATGAGCAGTTCTTC.